Sequencing of this T cell receptor (beta chain) was carried out in a study of PD-L1 blockade in urothelial cancer. In the study overall: The study started patients on atezolizumab around 2014, giving 1,200 mg intravenously every 3 weeks.

Generated by immunoSEQ multiplex PCR, the TCRdb table keeps only in-frame clones and is missing some. The sample consists of about 82,000 clones, 85% to 95% of them appearing once. V shed 2 bases and J shed 4 bases, with 8 bases lying between them. The CDR3 extends over 13 amino acids. CDR1 is SEHNR, CDR2 FQNEAQ, per germline (reference sequence). Study-wide results and caveats: Prediction of better survival came from below-median pretreatment blood TCR clonality.

As concerns this clone: The antigen is undetermined.

The rearrangement joins TRBV7-9 to TRBJ1-1, with D possibly being TRBD1 (5 bases). The clonotype was recovered from a man aged 60-69 years with urothelial cancer. Sequenced material: PBMCs, taken around atezolizumab (anti-PD-L1) treatment. The CDR3 nucleotides are TGTGCCAGCAGCTTATCTAGGGGCACTGAAGCTTTCTTT. This codes for CASSLSRGTEAFF.